This T cell receptor beta chain comes out of a study of blood T cell repertoires in COVID-19. Study context: The United States, Italy and Spain supplied acute and convalescent COVID-19 samples. Nucleic acid was either cDNA or gDNA, and it came from T cells, B-cell-depleted T cells, or PBMCs.

Original methodology: Scientists estimated how many nucleated cells there were by amplifying reference gene primers. Method: immunoSEQ multiplex PCR; TCRdb's copy keeps in-frame clones and lacks some. D and trimming come from the DNA, and the V and J calls and clone size come from that table. This table holds 98,000 or so clones, roughly 91% found once. This CDR3 region has 13 residues. From germline, CDR1 is SEHNR and CDR2 FQNEAQ (reference sequence). The V gene end was trimmed by 7 bases and the J gene end by 2 bases; junction bases not matched to a gene: 4. This clone was found once. This TCR was recovered from a human donor in a cohort sampled during active COVID-19. The source material was peripheral blood. The chain uses TRBV7-9 and TRBJ1-2; 7 bases are shared with TRBD1. CDR3: CASTRDSNYGYTF. The CDR3 DNA is TGTGCCAGCACCAGGGACAGCAACTATGGCTACACCTTC.